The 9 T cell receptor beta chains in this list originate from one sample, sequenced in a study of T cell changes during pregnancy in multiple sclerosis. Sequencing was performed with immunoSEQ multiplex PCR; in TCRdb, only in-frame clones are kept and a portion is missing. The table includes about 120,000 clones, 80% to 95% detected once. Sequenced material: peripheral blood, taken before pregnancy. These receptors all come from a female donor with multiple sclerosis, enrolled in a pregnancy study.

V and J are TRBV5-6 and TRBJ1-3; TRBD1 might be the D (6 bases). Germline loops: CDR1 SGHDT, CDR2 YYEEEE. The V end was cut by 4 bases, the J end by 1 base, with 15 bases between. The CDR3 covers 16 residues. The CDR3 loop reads CASSVDRPGSGNTIYF. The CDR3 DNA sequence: TGTGCCAGCAGCGTCGACAGGCCAGGGTCTGGAAACACCATATATTTT. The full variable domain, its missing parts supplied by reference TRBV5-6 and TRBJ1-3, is DAGVTQSPTHLIKTRGQQVTLRCSPKSGHDTVSWYQQALGQGPQFIFQYYEEEERQRGNFPDRFSGHQFPNYSSELNVNALLLGDSALYLCASSVDRPGSGNTIYFGEGSWLTVV.

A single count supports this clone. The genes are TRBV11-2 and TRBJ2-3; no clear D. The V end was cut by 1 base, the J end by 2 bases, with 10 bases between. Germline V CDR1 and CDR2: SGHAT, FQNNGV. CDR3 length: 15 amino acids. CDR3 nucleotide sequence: TGTGCCAGCAGCTTAGCCATGGTAGACACAGATACGCAGTATTTT. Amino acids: CASSLAMVDTDTQYF.

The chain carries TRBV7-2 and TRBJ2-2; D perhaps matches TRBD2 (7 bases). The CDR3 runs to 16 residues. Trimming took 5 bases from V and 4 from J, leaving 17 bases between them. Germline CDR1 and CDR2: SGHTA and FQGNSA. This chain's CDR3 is CASSRGGGAGTGELFF. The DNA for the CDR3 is TGTGCCAGCAGCCGAGGAGGGGGGGCCGGCACCGGGGAGCTGTTTTTT.

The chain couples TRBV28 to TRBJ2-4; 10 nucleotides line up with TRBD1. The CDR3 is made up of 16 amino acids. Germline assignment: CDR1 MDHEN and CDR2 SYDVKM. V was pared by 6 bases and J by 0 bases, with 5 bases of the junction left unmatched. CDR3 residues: CASRWGQGLAKNIQYF. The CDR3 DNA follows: TGTGCCAGCAGGTGGGGACAGGGGTTAGCCAAAAACATTCAGTACTTC. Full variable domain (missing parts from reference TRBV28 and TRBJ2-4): DVKVTQSSRYLVKRTGEKVFLECVQDMDHENMFWYRQDPGLGLRLIYFSYDVKMKEKGDIPEGYSVSREKKERFSLILESASTNQTSMYLCASRWGQGLAKNIQYFGAGTRLSVL.

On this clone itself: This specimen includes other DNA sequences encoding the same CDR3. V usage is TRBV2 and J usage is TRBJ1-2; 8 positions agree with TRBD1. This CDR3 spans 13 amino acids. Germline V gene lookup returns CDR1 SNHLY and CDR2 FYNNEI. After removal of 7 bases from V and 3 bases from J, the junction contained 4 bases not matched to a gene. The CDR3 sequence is CASTRGRDYGYTF. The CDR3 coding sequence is TGTGCCAGCACCAGGGGGCGCGACTATGGCTACACCTTC.

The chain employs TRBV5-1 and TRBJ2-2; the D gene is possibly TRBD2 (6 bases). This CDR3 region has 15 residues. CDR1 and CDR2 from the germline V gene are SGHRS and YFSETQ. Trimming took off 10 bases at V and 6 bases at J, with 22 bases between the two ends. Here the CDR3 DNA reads TGCGCCTCCCGGATCAGGGCGGGGATGGCCGGGGAGCTGTTTTTT. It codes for CASRIRAGMAGELFF.

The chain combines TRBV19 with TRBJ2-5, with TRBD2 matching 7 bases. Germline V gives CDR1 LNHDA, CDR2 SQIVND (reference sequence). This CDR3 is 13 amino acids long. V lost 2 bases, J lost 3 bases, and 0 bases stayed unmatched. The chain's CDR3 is CASSILAEETQYF. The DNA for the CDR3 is TGTGCCAGTAGTATACTAGCGGAAGAGACCCAGTACTTC.

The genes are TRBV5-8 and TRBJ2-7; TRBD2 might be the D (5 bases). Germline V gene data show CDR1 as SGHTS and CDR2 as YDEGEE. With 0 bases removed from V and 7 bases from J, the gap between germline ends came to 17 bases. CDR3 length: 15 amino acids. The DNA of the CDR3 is TGTGCCAGCAGCTTGGTCTTGGTAGATCCGGGGGAGCAGTACTTC. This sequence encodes CASSLVLVDPGEQYF.

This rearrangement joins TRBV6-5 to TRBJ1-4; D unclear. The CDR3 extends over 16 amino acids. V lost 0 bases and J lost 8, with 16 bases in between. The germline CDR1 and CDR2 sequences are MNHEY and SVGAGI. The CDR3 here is CASSYSGGGIGEKLFF. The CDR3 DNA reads TGTGCCAGCAGTTACTCTGGTGGCGGAATCGGCGAAAAACTGTTTTTT.